This paragraph covers one TCR beta chain sequence. These data belong to a study of somatic mutations in cytotoxic T cells in rheumatoid arthritis. Data came from immunoSEQ multiplex PCR; TCRdb stores just in-frame clones and leaves some out. The table has roughly 7,700 clones, about 70% seen once; the top ten hold roughly two fifths. Sample: CD8+ T cells sorted from blood. This clonotype originated in an adult with rheumatoid arthritis.

The CDR3 DNA sequence: TGTGCCAGTAGCAACAGTTCCGCGAGCTATGGCTACACCTTC. Amino acids: CASSNSSASYGYTF. The V gene is TRBV19, the J gene TRBJ1-2; D remains ambiguous. CDR1 is LNHDA, CDR2 SQIVND, per germline (reference sequence). This CDR3 comprises 14 residues. The ends were cut back, 6 bases at V and 4 bases at J, with 15 bases in the middle.